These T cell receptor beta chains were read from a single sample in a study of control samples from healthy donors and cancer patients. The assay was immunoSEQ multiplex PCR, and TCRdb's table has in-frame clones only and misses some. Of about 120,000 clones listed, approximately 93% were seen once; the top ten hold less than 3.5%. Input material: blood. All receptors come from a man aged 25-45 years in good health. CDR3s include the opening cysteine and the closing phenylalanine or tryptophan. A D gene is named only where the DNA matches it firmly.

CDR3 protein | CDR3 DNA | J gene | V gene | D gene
CASSSTGGASYEQYF | TGTGCCAGCAGCAGTACAGGGGGCGCCTCCTACGAGCAGTACTTC | TRBJ2-7 | TRBV21-1 | NA
CASRGTGVESPLHF | TGTGCCAGCAGAGGGACAGGGGTTGAGTCACCCCTCCACTTT | TRBJ1-6 | TRBV3-1/TRBV3-2 | TRBD1
CASSLGSLGEGTQYF | TGTGCCAGCAGCTTAGGTAGTCTGGGGGAAGGGACCCAGTACTTC | TRBJ2-5 | TRBV5-6 | NA
CASSRFTGELFF | TGTGCCAGCAGCCGTTTCACCGGGGAGCTGTTTTTT | TRBJ2-2 | TRBV3-1/TRBV3-2 | NA
CASNTGGEGLSYTEAFF | TGTGCCAGCAACACCGGAGGCGAGGGTTTGTCATACACTGAAGCTTTCTTT | TRBJ1-1 | TRBV28 | NA
CASSSTGQETQYF | TGTGCCAGCAGTTCGACAGGGCAAGAGACCCAGTACTTC | TRBJ2-5 | TRBV6-5 | TRBD1
CASSQAGLGGQPQHF | TGTGCCAGCAGCCAAGCGGGCCTGGGGGGACAGCCCCAGCATTTT | TRBJ1-5 | TRBV5-6 | NA
CSPLGARNEQFF | TGCAGCCCTCTGGGGGCGAGGAATGAGCAGTTCTTC | TRBJ2-1 | TRBV29-1 | NA
CASSYRVLAGANVLTF | TGTGCCAGCAGCTACAGGGTACTCGCTGGGGCCAACGTCCTGACTTTC | TRBJ2-6 | TRBV3-1/TRBV3-2 | NA
CASSPSGLGGYTF | TGTGCCAGCTCACCATCCGGGTTAGGTGGCTATACCTTC | TRBJ1-2 | TRBV18 | NA